This TCR beta chain originates from a study of memory CD4+ T cells and cytomegalovirus serostatus. Findings and caveats of the study: The CMV-associated TCR signature appears largely within the CD4+ memory repertoire.

CDR1 SEHNR and CDR2 FQNEAQ come from the germline V gene (reference sequence). The CDR3 runs 15 residues. V shed 5 bases, J shed 3 bases, and the junction held 9 bases outside the gene matches. Produced via immunoSEQ multiplex PCR; TCRdb's table is partial and in-frame only. The data contain some 52,000 clones, around 78% of them singletons. The sort gate was single viable CD3+CD4+CD8-CD45RO+ cells for memory CD4+ T cells. Concerning this clone itself: Its antigen remains unidentified.

Sequencing was performed on memory CD4+ T cells from blood. The source is an adult in good health and CMV-seronegative. This chain links TRBV7-9 with TRBJ2-7; 8 bases are shared with TRBD2. For the CDR3, the DNA is TGTGCCAGCAGCGTAACCGGGACTAGAAACTACGAGCAGTACTTC. Residues: CASSVTGTRNYEQYF. Supplemented by reference TRBV7-9 and TRBJ2-7, the full variable domain reads DTGVSQNPRHKITKRGQNVTFRCDPISEHNRLYWYRQTLGQGPEFLTYFQNEAQLEKSRLLSDRFSAERPKGSFSTLEIQRTEQGDSAMYLCASSVTGTRNYEQYFGPGTRLTVT.